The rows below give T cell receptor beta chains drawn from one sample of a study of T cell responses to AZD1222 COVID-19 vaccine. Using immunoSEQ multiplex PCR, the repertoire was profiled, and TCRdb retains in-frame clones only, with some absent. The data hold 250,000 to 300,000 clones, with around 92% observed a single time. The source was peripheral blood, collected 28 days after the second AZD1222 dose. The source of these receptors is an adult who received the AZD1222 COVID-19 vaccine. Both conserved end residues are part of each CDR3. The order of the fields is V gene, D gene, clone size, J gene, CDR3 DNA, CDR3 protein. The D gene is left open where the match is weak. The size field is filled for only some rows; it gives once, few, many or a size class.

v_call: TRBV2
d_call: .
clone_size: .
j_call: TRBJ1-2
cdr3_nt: TGTGCCAGCGGCGGTAAGGGTTATGGCTACACCTTC
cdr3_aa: CASGGKGYGYTF

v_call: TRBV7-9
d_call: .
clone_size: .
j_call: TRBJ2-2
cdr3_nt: TGTGCCAGCAGCTTAGTTTTCGAGGCCACGGGCGGGGAGCTGTTTTTT
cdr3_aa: CASSLVFEATGGELFF

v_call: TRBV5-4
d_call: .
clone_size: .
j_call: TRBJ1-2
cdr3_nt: TGTGCCAGCAGCGTGACAGCTAACTATGGCTACACCTTC
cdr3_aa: CASSVTANYGYTF

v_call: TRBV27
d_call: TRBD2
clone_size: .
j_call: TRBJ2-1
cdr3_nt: TGTGCCAGCAGTTCCGTGACTAGCGGGGGGGCTGGGAGTGAGCAGTTCTTC
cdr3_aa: CASSSVTSGGAGSEQFF

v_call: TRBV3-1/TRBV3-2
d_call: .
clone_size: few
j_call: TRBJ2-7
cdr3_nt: TGTGCCAGCAGCCGGGGGACGGGTCACGAGCAGTACTTC
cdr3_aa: CASSRGTGHEQYF

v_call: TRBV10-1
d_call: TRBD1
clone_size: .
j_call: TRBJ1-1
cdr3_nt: TGCGCCAGCAGCCCAGGGGGTACTGAAGCTTTCTTT
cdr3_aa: CASSPGGTEAFF

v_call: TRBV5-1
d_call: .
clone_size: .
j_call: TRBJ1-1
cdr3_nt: TGCGCCAGCAAGCCGGAGGGACCGGGAACTGAAGCTTTCTTT
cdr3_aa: CASKPEGPGTEAFF

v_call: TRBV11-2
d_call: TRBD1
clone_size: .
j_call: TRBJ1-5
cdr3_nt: TGTGCCAGCAGCAGGACCGGGACAGGAGCTACTAGCAATCAGCCCCAGCATTTT
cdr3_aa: CASSRTGTGATSNQPQHF

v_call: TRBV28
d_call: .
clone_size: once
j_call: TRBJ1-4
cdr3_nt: TGTGCCAGCAGTTTCAGGTGGAATGAAAAACTGTTTTTT
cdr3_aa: CASSFRWNEKLFF

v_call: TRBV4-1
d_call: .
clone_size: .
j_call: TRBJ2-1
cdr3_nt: TGCGCCAGCAGCCAAGGGGGCGTCGAATGGGGGAGCTCCTACAATGAGCAGTTCTTC
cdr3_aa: CASSQGGVEWGSSYNEQFF

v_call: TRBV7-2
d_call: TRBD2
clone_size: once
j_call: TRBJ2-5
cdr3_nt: TGTGCCAGCAGCTCGGGGGGTAGCGGGGTGGAGTACTTC
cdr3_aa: CASSSGGSGVEYF

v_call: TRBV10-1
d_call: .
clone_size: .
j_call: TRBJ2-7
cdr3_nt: TGCGCCGGGGACGCGAGGGATAAACCCCGGGGTCCCTACGAGCAGTACTTC
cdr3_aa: CAGDARDKPRGPYEQYF

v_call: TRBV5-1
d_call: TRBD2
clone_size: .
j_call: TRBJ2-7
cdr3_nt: TGCGCCAGCGCTAGCGGGAGTCTTGCCTACGAGCAGTACTTC
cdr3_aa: CASASGSLAYEQYF

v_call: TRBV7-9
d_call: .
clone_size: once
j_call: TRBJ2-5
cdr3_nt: TGTGCCAGCAGCTTTAGCAAAGAGACCCAGTACTTC
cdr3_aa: CASSFSKETQYF

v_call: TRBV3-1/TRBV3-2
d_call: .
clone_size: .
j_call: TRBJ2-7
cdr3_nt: TGTGCCAGCAGCCAAAGGACGGGTAGAGGTTACTACGAGCAGTACTTC
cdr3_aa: CASSQRTGRGYYEQYF

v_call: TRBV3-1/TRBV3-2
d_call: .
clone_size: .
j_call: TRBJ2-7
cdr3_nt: TGTGCCAGCAGCCAAGGCGCCGTTGGCTCCTACGAGCAGTACTTC
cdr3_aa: CASSQGAVGSYEQYF

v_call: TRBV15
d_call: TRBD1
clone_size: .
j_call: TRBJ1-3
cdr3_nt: TGTGCCACCAGCAGAGATGGGGTGGCCAGGGGGCCTGGAAACACCATATATTTT
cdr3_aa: CATSRDGVARGPGNTIYF

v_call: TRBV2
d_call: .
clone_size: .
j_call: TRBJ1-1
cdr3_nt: TGTGCCAGCAGTGATACGGCGAACACTGAAGCTTTCTTT
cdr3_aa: CASSDTANTEAFF

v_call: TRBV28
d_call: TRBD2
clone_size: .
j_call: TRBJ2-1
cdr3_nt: TGTGCCACCCTGGTAGCGGGGGGCCCAACCTACAATGAGCAGTTCTTC
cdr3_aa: CATLVAGGPTYNEQFF

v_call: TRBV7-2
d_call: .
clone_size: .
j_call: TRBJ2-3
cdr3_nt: TGTGCCAGCAGCTCCCGGACTAGCACAGATACGCAGTATTTT
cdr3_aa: CASSSRTSTDTQYF

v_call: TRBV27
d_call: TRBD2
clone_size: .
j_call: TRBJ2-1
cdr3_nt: TGTGCCAGCAGTTTGAGCGGGAGGGCCAGGAATGAGCAGTTCTTC
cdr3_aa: CASSLSGRARNEQFF

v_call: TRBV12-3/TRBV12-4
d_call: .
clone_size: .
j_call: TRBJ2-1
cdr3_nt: TGTGCCAGCAGCGGGACTCCGAATGAGCAGTTCTTC
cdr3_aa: CASSGTPNEQFF

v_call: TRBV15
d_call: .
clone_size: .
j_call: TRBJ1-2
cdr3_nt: TGTGCCACCAGCCGACCCGGACAGCTACCCTATGGCTACACCTTC
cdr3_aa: CATSRPGQLPYGYTF

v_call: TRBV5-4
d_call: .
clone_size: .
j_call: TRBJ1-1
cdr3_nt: TGTGCCAGCAGCTTGGACACTGAAGCTTTCTTT
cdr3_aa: CASSLDTEAFF

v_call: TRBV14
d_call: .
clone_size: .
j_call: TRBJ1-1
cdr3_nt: TGTGCCAGCAGCCAACTGGCTAGGGACGTTTTTTTTCACACTGAAGCTTTCTTT
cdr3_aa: CASSQLARDVFFHTEAFF

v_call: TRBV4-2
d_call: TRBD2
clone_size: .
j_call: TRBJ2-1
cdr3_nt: TGTGCCAGCAGCCAAGCCGATCCGGGACTAGCGGGAGAGGAGCAGTTCTTC
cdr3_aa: CASSQADPGLAGEEQFF

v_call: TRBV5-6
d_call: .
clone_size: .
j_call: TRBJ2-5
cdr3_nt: TGTGCCAGCAGCTTGATTAGCGAAGAGACCCAGTACTTC
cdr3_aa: CASSLISEETQYF

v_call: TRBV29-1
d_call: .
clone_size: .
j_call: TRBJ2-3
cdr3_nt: TGCAGCGACACGGGCCCCTCCACAGATACGCAGTATTTT
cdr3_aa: CSDTGPSTDTQYF

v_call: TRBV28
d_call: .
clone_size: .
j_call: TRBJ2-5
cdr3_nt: TGTGCCAGCGGGAGACTAGACTCTCAAGAGACCCAGTACTTC
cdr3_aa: CASGRLDSQETQYF

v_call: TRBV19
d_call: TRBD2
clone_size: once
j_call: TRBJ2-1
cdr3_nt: TGTGCCAGTAGTACTGGACTAGCAAGGAGCTCCTACAATGAGCAGTTCTTC
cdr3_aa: CASSTGLARSSYNEQFF

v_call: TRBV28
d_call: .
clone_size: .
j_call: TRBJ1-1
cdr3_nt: TGTGCCAGCAAACATAATGAAGCTTTCTTT
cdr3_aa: CASKHNEAFF

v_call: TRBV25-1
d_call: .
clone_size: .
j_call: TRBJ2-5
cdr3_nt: TGTGCCAGCAGTGTTGGGGGGCAGGAGACCCAGTACTTC
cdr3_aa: CASSVGGQETQYF

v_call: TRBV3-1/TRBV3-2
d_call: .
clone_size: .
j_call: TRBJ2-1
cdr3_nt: TGTGCCAGCAGCCCCCGATTGGTCGGGTCTGAGCAGTTCTTC
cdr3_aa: CASSPRLVGSEQFF

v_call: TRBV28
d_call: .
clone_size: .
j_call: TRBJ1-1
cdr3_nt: TGTGCCAGCAGTTTAAGGCCGGTGAACACTGAAGCTTTCTTT
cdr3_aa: CASSLRPVNTEAFF

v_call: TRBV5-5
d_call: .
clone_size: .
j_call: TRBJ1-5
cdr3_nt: TGTGCCAGCAGCTTGGGGGGATATCAGCCCCAGCATTTT
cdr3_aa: CASSLGGYQPQHF

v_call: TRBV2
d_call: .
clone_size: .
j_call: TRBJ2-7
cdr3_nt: TGTGCCAGTACAGGGACCTACGAGCAGTACTTC
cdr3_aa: CASTGTYEQYF

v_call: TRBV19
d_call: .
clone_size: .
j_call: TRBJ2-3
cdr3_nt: TGTGCCAGTAGTATAGATCGAGGAGATACGCAGTATTTT
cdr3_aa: CASSIDRGDTQYF

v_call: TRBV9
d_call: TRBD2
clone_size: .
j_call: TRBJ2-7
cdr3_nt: TGTGCCAGCAGCGTAGAAGGGCTAGCGGGGTACGAGCAGTACTTC
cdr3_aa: CASSVEGLAGYEQYF

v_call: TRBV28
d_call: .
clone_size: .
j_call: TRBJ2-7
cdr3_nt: TGTGCCAGCAGGGGAAACGTTTACGAGCAGTACTTC
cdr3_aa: CASRGNVYEQYF

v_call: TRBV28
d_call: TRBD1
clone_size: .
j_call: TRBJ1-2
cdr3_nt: TGTGCCAGCAGTGACAGGGTCTATGGCTACACCTTC
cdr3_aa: CASSDRVYGYTF

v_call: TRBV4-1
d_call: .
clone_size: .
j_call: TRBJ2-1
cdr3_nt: TGCGCCAGCAGCAACCCTAGGTCGTCGGAGCAGTTCTTC
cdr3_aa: CASSNPRSSEQFF

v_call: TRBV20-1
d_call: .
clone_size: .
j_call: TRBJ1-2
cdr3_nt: TGCAGTGCTAAAAACTATGGCTACACCTTC
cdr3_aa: CSAKNYGYTF

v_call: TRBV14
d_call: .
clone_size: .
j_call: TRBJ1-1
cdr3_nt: TGTGCCAGCAGCCAAACATCATGGGGGAACACTGAAGCTTTCTTT
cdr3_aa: CASSQTSWGNTEAFF

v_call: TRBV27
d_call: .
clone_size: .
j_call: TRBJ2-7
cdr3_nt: TGTGCCAGCAGTCCCGCGGCGGTTTGGCCTGGCGAGCAGTACTTC
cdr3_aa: CASSPAAVWPGEQYF

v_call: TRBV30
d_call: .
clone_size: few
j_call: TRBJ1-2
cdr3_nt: TGTGCCTGGAGGTGGACAGACACCTTC
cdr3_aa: CAWRWTDTF

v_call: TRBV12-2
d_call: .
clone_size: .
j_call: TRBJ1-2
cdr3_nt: TGTGCAAGTCGCCGTAACAGGGTTCCTGGCTACACCTTC
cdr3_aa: CASRRNRVPGYTF

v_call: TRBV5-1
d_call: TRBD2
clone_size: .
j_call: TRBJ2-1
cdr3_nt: TGCGCCAGCAGCTCCCTTACTAGCGGGAATTACAATGAGCAGTTCTTC
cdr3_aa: CASSSLTSGNYNEQFF

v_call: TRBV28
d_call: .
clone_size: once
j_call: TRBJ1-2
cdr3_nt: TGTGCCAGCAGATTGGGACGGCCCTATGGCTACACCTTC
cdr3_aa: CASRLGRPYGYTF

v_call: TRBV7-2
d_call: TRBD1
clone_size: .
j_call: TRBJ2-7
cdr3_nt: TGTGCCAGCAGACCGGGACAGGGCTACGAGCAGTACTTC
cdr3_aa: CASRPGQGYEQYF

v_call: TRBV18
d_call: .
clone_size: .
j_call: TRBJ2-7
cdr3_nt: TGTGCCAGCTCACCAGGGGGGCAGAGCTCCTACGAGCAGTACTTC
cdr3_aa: CASSPGGQSSYEQYF